These 30 T cell receptor beta chains originate from one sample sequenced in a study of blood T cell repertoires in COVID-19. The protocol was immunoSEQ multiplex PCR, while the TCRdb copy is restricted to in-frame clones and leaves out a portion. The profile covers around 220,000 clones, with 79% appearing a single time and approximately 4% taken by the ten largest. Sequencing was done on a sample of peripheral blood. All receptors come from a woman aged 40-49 years with active or convalescent COVID-19.

The chain employs TRBV5-1 and TRBJ1-1; D may be TRBD1 (6 bases). V was trimmed by 0 bases and J by 1 base, leaving 13 bases between them. CDR3 length: 16 amino acids. Looked up from germline, CDR1 is SGHRS and CDR2 is YFSETQ. The CDR3 DNA sequence: TGCGCCAGCAGCTTGGGTGGGGGCCATTCGAACACTGAAGCTTTCTTT. Protein sequence: CASSLGGGHSNTEAFF. The whole variable domain, remainder taken from reference TRBV5-1 and TRBJ1-1, is KAGVTQTPRYLIKTRGQQVTLSCSPISGHRSVSWYQQTPGQGLQFLFEYFSETQRNKGNFPGRFSGRQFSNSRSEMNVSTLELGDSALYLCASSLGGGHSNTEAFFGQGTRLTVV.

The chain recombines TRBV30 with TRBJ2-5, with D perhaps TRBD2 (6 bases). CDR1 is GTSNPN, CDR2 SVGIG, per germline (reference sequence). The CDR3 extends over 13 amino acids. V was trimmed by 3 bases and J by 5 bases, leaving 13 bases between them. DNA for the CDR3: TGTGCCTGGAGCGTCGGCGGGGTGGAGACCCAGTACTTC. Amino acid sequence: CAWSVGGVETQYF.

This clone appeared a single time. J is TRBJ2-7 and V is TRBV11-2, with 7 bases that match TRBD1. After removal of 6 bases from V and 5 bases from J, the junction contained 10 bases not matched to a gene. CDR3 length equals 14 residues. Germline V CDR1 and CDR2: SGHAT, FQNNGV. CDR3 in amino acids: CASRNPGQLNEQYF. CDR3 in DNA: TGTGCCAGCAGAAACCCGGGACAGCTTAACGAGCAGTACTTC. The whole variable domain, remainder taken from reference TRBV11-2 and TRBJ2-7, is EAGVAQSPRYKIIEKRQSVAFWCNPISGHATLYWYQQILGQGPKLLIQFQNNGVVDDSQLPKDRFSAERLKGVDSTLKIQPAKLEDSAVYLCASRNPGQLNEQYFGPGTRLTVT.

This sequence joins TRBV4-2 and TRBJ1-2; possibly TRBD1 for D (5 bases). Trimming pared 1 base from V and 6 bases from J, leaving 9 bases between. Germline V gives CDR1 LGHNA, CDR2 YNFKEQ. This CDR3 spans 13 amino acids. The CDR3 protein is CASSQVLGDGYTF. CDR3 nucleotides: TGTGCCAGCAGCCAAGTATTAGGGGATGGCTACACCTTC.

The chain's CDR3 is CASSFRTGPNTEAFF. DNA for the CDR3: TGTGCCAGCAGCTTCAGAACAGGCCCGAACACTGAAGCTTTCTTT. The gene calls are TRBV5-8 and TRBJ1-1; perhaps TRBD1 as D (5 bases). V was trimmed by 2 bases and J by 1 base, leaving 12 bases between them. CDR1 and CDR2 from the germline V gene are SGHTS and YDEGEE. The CDR3 runs to 15 residues.

The CDR3 loop is CASPGQGGYNEQFF. DNA for the CDR3: TGTGCCAGCCCGGGACAGGGTGGCTACAATGAGCAGTTCTTC. The chain joins TRBV6-5 to TRBJ2-1; TRBD1 aligns across 9 bases. CDR3 length: 14 amino acids. V lost 8 bases, J lost 3 bases, and 5 bases stayed unmatched. CDR1 MNHEY and CDR2 SVGAGI come from the germline V gene.

CDR3 residues: CASSDSDRVTEAFF. The DNA of the CDR3 is TGTGCCAGCAGTGACTCGGACAGGGTCACTGAAGCTTTCTTT. This chain uses TRBV6-4 with TRBJ1-1; 8 nucleotides match TRBD1. CDR3 length: 14 amino acids. Germline CDR1 is MRHNA and CDR2 is SNTAGT. The V gene end was trimmed by 0 bases and the J gene end by 4 bases; junction bases not matched to a gene: 1.

The chain combines TRBV5-1 with TRBJ1-4, with 7 bases fitting TRBD1. Germline CDR1 is SGHRS and CDR2 is YFSETQ. Trimming removed 3 bases from V and 3 bases from J; junction bases left unmatched: 2. CDR3 length equals 14 residues. Here the CDR3 reads CASSSGTANEKLFF. CDR3 DNA sequence: TGCGCCAGCAGCTCCGGGACAGCTAATGAAAAACTGTTTTTT.

The chain carries TRBV24-1 and TRBJ2-5, with 11 positions matching TRBD1. Germline lookup yields CDR1 KGHDR and CDR2 SFDVKD. Trimming took 4 bases from V and 4 from J; bases not matched to a gene: 7. The CDR3 runs to 16 residues. The CDR3 region has the DNA TGTGCCACCAGTGACTCTCCGGGACAGGGGGGAGAGACCCAGTACTTC. Translation gives CATSDSPGQGGETQYF.

CDR3 nucleotide sequence: TGTGCCAGCAGTCAACAGGGATACGAGGGCTACACCTTC. Translated, it gives CASSQQGYEGYTF. J is TRBJ1-2 and V is TRBV2; perhaps TRBD1 as D (6 bases). Trimming removed 5 bases from V and 8 bases from J, with 15 bases in between. CDR3 size: 13 residues. The germline V gene has CDR1 SNHLY and CDR2 FYNNEI.

The J gene is TRBJ1-5, the V gene TRBV5-5; 9 nucleotides agree with TRBD1. Germline CDR1 SGHKS, CDR2 YYEKEE (reference sequence). The CDR3 contains 17 residues. The trim removed 4 bases at V and 3 bases at J, leaving 11 bases unmatched. The CDR3 DNA follows: TGTGCCAGCAGCGGGTATACCGGGACAGGGCTCAATCAGCCCCAGCATTTT. Protein product: CASSGYTGTGLNQPQHF. Supplemented by reference TRBV5-5 and TRBJ1-5, the full variable domain reads DAGVTQSPTHLIKTRGQQVTLRCSPISGHKSVSWYQQVLGQGPQFIFQYYEKEERGRGNFPDRFSARQFPNYSSELNVNALLLGDSALYLCASSGYTGTGLNQPQHFGDGTRLSIL.

This clone was seen just once. J is TRBJ2-7 and V is TRBV18; 8 bases are a match to TRBD2. V was clipped by 3 bases and J by 4 bases; unmatched bases: 5. Per germline, CDR1 KGHSH and CDR2 LQKENI. There are 14 residues in the CDR3. The CDR3 DNA follows: TGTGCCAGCTCACCGGCCCGCGGGGGGTACGAGCAGTACTTC. Its protein is CASSPARGGYEQYF.

The chain links TRBV28 to TRBJ1-2; 7 nucleotides agree with TRBD1. Looked up from germline, CDR1 is MDHEN and CDR2 is SYDVKM. CDR3 size: 15 residues. V was pared by 8 bases and J by 2 bases, with 11 bases of the junction left unmatched. The CDR3: CASRAPTGTNYGYTF. CDR3 nucleotide sequence: TGTGCCAGCCGGGCCCCGACAGGGACAAACTATGGCTACACCTTC.

V and J are TRBV11-2 and TRBJ1-3; TRBD1 matches 7 bases. V lost 1 base and J lost 0; bases outside the gene matches: 3. Germline loops: CDR1 SGHAT, CDR2 FQNNGV. This CDR3 contains 16 residues. The CDR3 DNA sequence: TGTGCCAGCAGCTTAGCTTCAGGGGGCTCTGGAAACACCATATATTTT. Its protein is CASSLASGGSGNTIYF.

The rearrangement uses TRBV2 and TRBJ1-2; 9 nucleotides match TRBD1. V was pared by 9 bases and J by 10 bases, with 9 bases of the junction left unmatched. The germline V gene has CDR1 SNHLY and CDR2 FYNNEI. This CDR3 comprises 12 residues. This CDR3 reads CARGGQGYDYTF. The CDR3 bases are TGTGCCAGAGGGGGACAGGGATACGACTACACCTTC.

The chain couples TRBV28 to TRBJ1-1; D is perhaps TRBD1 (5 bases). Germline values: CDR1 MDHEN, CDR2 SYDVKM. Trimming left V 5 bases short and J 4 bases short, with 17 bases between. This CDR3 has 15 amino acids. CDR3 loop: CASSPNEGRSTEAFF. The CDR3 DNA is TGTGCCAGCAGTCCCAATGAGGGGAGGAGCACTGAAGCTTTCTTT.

V is TRBV19 and J is TRBJ1-1, with 8 nucleotides matching TRBD1. The CDR3 covers 16 residues. J gave up 0 bases and V 4 bases, and 7 bases lay outside the gene matches. Germline V CDR1 and CDR2: LNHDA, SQIVND (reference sequence). In nucleotides, the CDR3 is TGTGCCAGTAGTACTCGGACAGGGAACATGAACACTGAAGCTTTCTTT. Its protein product is CASSTRTGNMNTEAFF.

The chain joins TRBV28 to TRBJ1-2, with 12 bases that match TRBD1. Germline values: CDR1 MDHEN, CDR2 SYDVKM. The CDR3 contains 14 residues. Unmatched junction bases numbered 8, after V lost 8 bases and J lost 7 bases. The CDR3 loop reads CASLSGTGGSGYTF. CDR3 DNA sequence: TGTGCCAGCCTATCCGGGACAGGGGGCTCTGGCTACACCTTC.

This chain uses TRBV5-6 with TRBJ1-4, with a tentative D call TRBD1 (6 bases). V shed 4 bases and J shed 10 bases, with 17 bases lying between them. Germline V gene data show CDR1 as SGHDT and CDR2 as YYEEEE. The CDR3 consists of 14 residues. The CDR3, as DNA: TGTGCCAGCAGCCGGGACACCTCCCCGGGAAAACTGTTTTTT. Its protein is CASSRDTSPGKLFF. The variable domain in full, with the rest retrieved from reference TRBV5-6 and TRBJ1-4, is DAGVTQSPTHLIKTRGQQVTLRCSPKSGHDTVSWYQQALGQGPQFIFQYYEEEERQRGNFPDRFSGHQFPNYSSELNVNALLLGDSALYLCASSRDTSPGKLFFGSGTQLSVL.

The chain links TRBV12-3 or TRBV12-4 to TRBJ1-5; D not resolved. Between the trimmed V and J ends, which lost 5 bases and 2 bases, there was a span of 4 bases. The CDR3 has 12 residues. The CDR3 sequence: CASSEGNQPQHF. DNA of the CDR3: TGTGCCAGCAGTGAGGGCAATCAGCCCCAGCATTTT.

J is TRBJ1-5 and V is TRBV4-1; 10 positions match TRBD1. The CDR3 is made up of 15 amino acids. The J segment lost 5 bases and the V segment lost 3 bases, leaving 4 bases of the junction unmatched. Looked up from germline, CDR1 is MGHRA and CDR2 is YSYEKL. DNA for the CDR3: TGCGCCAGCAGCCAGACCGGGACAGGGGATCAGCCCCAGCATTTT. Its protein is CASSQTGTGDQPQHF.

The table lists this clone with a count of one. The chain carries TRBV4-1 and TRBJ2-5, with D perhaps matching TRBD1 (5 bases). With 3 bases removed from V and 5 bases from J, the gap between germline ends came to 16 bases. The CDR3 consists of 15 residues. Germline V gene data show CDR1 as MGHRA and CDR2 as YSYEKL. The CDR3 sequence is CASSQGQGSWETQYF. In DNA form, the CDR3 reads TGCGCCAGCAGCCAGGGGCAGGGTTCCTGGGAGACCCAGTACTTC.

The rearrangement uses TRBV5-1 and TRBJ1-5, with 9 positions matching TRBD1. The CDR3 covers 15 residues. Germline CDR1 is SGHRS and CDR2 is YFSETQ. Trimming took 1 base from V and 4 from J; bases not matched to a gene: 3. This CDR3 reads CASSLWTGDNQPQHF. The CDR3 coding sequence is TGCGCCAGCAGCTTGTGGACAGGGGATAATCAGCCCCAGCATTTT.

V usage is TRBV28 and J usage is TRBJ2-7, with TRBD1 identical over 9 bases. The V segment lost 6 bases and the J segment 3 bases; nucleotides outside the gene matches: 9. This CDR3 has 15 amino acids. Germline CDR1 MDHEN, CDR2 SYDVKM. The CDR3 DNA sequence: TGTGCCAGCAGCCGGGGACAGGGAAGTAGCTACGAGCAGTACGTC. This translates into CASSRGQGSSYEQYV.

V usage is TRBV19 and J usage is TRBJ1-1; the match to TRBD1 covers 9 bases. V shed 8 bases and J 3 bases; nucleotides not matched to a gene: 7. The CDR3 has 14 amino acids. Looked up from germline, CDR1 is LNHDA and CDR2 is SQIVND (reference sequence). This chain's CDR3 is CASSGTGLDTEAFF. CDR3 bases: TGTGCCAGTTCCGGGACAGGGCTGGACACTGAAGCTTTCTTT.

The chain joins TRBV5-4 to TRBJ1-1; tentative D call: TRBD1 (6 bases). The V end lost 5 bases, the J end lost 4 bases, and 18 bases lay between the germline ends. CDR1 and CDR2 (germline): SGHNT, YYREEE (reference sequence). This CDR3 region has 15 residues. CDR3 protein: CASRGAPQGSTEAFF. The CDR3 DNA reads as TGTGCCAGCAGAGGGGCTCCTCAGGGGAGCACTGAAGCTTTCTTT. Variable domain in full (rest from reference TRBV5-4 and TRBJ1-1): ETGVTQSPTHLIKTRGQQVTLRCSSQSGHNTVSWYQQALGQGPQFIFQYYREEENGRGNFPPRFSGLQFPNYSSELNVNALELDDSALYLCASRGAPQGSTEAFFGQGTRLTVV.

The rearrangement joins TRBV15 to TRBJ1-2; 11 nucleotides align to TRBD1. The V and J ends lost 4 bases and 2 bases, in that order; junction bases with no gene match: 6. The length of the CDR3 is 16 residues. The germline CDR1 and CDR2 sequences are LNHNV and YYDKDF (reference sequence). The CDR3 reads CATSNERTGGNYGYTF. CDR3 sequence (DNA): TGTGCCACCAGCAACGAAAGGACAGGGGGCAACTATGGCTACACCTTC.

The chain has TRBV27 and TRBJ1-3; 7 positions match TRBD1. Germline V lookup: CDR1 MNHEY, CDR2 SMNVEV (reference sequence). Trimming cost V 4 bases and J 5 bases; bases outside gene matches: 8. The CDR3 covers 15 residues. CDR3 in amino acids: CASSSQGTSRNTIYF. CDR3 nucleotide sequence: TGTGCCAGCAGTTCACAGGGGACCTCAAGAAACACCATATATTTT.

Only one count was recorded for this clone. V gene TRBV21-1 combines with J gene TRBJ1-2; TRBD1 was called by the table and not checked on the DNA. TRBV21-1 is classified as a pseudogene. The CDR3 is 16 residues long. The CDR3 bases are TGTGCCAGTGACCCTTTCCAGGGGGCGCAGGACTATGGCTACACCTTC. This encodes CASDPFQGAQDYGYTF.

This chain links TRBV28 with TRBJ1-2; D ambiguous. This CDR3 has 13 amino acids. Germline V gives CDR1 MDHEN, CDR2 SYDVKM. The V end lost 4 bases, the J end lost 8 bases, and 14 bases lay between the germline ends. CDR3 loop: CASSSEPLEGYTF. The CDR3 DNA sequence: TGTGCCAGCAGTTCCGAGCCCTTGGAGGGCTACACCTTC.